This T cell receptor beta chain was recorded in a study of cytomegalovirus exposure and HLA in healthy donors. Regarding this clone: Its target is not known.

Healthy bone marrow donors formed the donor group. Trimming stripped 2 bases from V and 6 bases from J, with 14 bases between. Per the germline V gene, CDR1 is WNHNN and CDR2 is SYGVQD (reference sequence). The CDR3 is 14 residues long. Study results and limitations: Among TCR beta chains, those listed as cytomegalovirus-associated numbered around 160. Researchers reported in a later analysis that a missense DCLRE1C variant was tied to TCR beta V- and J-gene trimming.

The PCR contained 60 Vbeta and 13 Jbeta primers. The protocol was immunoSEQ multiplex PCR, while the TCRdb copy is restricted to in-frame clones and leaves out a portion. The table records around 140,000 clones, roughly three quarters of them present only once. The chain uses TRBV10-1 and TRBJ2-7, with D maybe TRBD2 (5 bases). Sequences were obtained from PBMCs. This receptor was obtained from a woman aged 60-75 years in good health and CMV-seronegative. Here the CDR3 reads CASSEGFMGSEQYF. The CDR3 region has the DNA TGCGCCAGCAGTGAGGGTTTTATGGGGAGCGAGCAGTACTTC.